Given below is one T cell receptor (beta chain) in context. The antigen remains unidentified. There are 15 residues in the CDR3. From germline, CDR1 is MNHEY and CDR2 SVGAGI. V was pared by 6 bases and J by 0 bases, with 12 bases between. This entry comes from a study of cytotoxic CD8 clonotypes in ibrutinib-treated CLL. Study-level points and caveats: Having risen at ibrutinib response, clonality had fallen back toward baseline by progression.

The data were produced by immunoSEQ multiplex PCR, yet TCRdb's version contains in-frame clones alone and is incomplete. The table includes about 63,000 clones, approximately 71% detected once. This receptor was obtained from a human donor with chronic lymphocytic leukemia. V gene TRBV6-5 combines with J gene TRBJ1-3; D ambiguous. Sequenced here: PBMCs, sampled after 12 months of ibrutinib treatment. The CDR3 DNA is TGTGCCAGCAGAACCGCAGCCAACTCTGGAAACACCATATATTTT. Encoded protein: CASRTAANSGNTIYF.